Following are 30 T cell receptor beta chains from one sample sequenced in a study of molecular identifiers for immune sequencing clone quantification. Using its own MiXCR run on the PCR reads, TCRdb lists one record per CDR3 protein. The repertoire includes some 680,000 distinct CDR3 sequences, less than 30% of them detected once, and 0.7% to 0.95% sits in the top ten. Sequencing was performed on naive CD8+ T cells from blood, with Jurkat cell RNA spiked in. Documented subset: FACS-sorted CD8+CD4-CCR7+CD45RA+ naive T cells. These receptors were taken from a human donor in good health. Some libraries in this study had Jurkat cell RNA spiked in.

In this sample, this clonotype turned up many times. The chain uses TRBV29-1 and TRBJ2-3; D is unresolved. The CDR3 contains 14 residues. CDR1 is SQVTM, CDR2 ANQGSEA, per germline. V lost 4 bases to trimming and J lost 2 bases, with 13 bases between them. The CDR3 DNA sequence: TGCAGCGTTGTTCGCCAGAGTGACACAGATACGCAGTATTTT. It is translated as CSVVRQSDTDTQYF.

The chain joins TRBV7-6 to TRBJ1-1, with 11 bases fitting TRBD1. The length of the CDR3 is 17 residues. The germline V gene encodes CDR1 SGHVS and CDR2 FNYEAQ. With V trimmed by 2 bases and J by 1 base, 6 bases remained unmatched. The CDR3 here is CASSLPPGTGGNTEAFF. CDR3 in DNA: TGTGCCAGCAGCTTACCCCCCGGGACAGGGGGGAACACTGAAGCTTTCTTT.

This clonotype appeared many times. The chain uses TRBV4-3 and TRBJ2-3, with TRBD1 matching 8 bases. The V segment lost 2 bases and the J segment 0 bases; nucleotides outside the gene matches: 7. CDR1 LGHNA and CDR2 YSLEER come from the germline V gene. CDR3 length: 17 residues. The CDR3 sequence: CASSQHGQGTSTDTQYF. DNA for the CDR3: TGCGCCAGCAGCCAACACGGACAGGGAACGAGCACAGATACGCAGTATTTT.

Concerning this clonotype itself: This may stem from a read error, because a much larger clone lies one nucleotide away. The chain links TRBV10-3 to TRBJ2-5; D remains unclear. Looked up from germline, CDR1 is ENHRY and CDR2 is SYGVKD. This CDR3 is built from 14 residues. CDR3 in amino acids: CAISERQHQETRYF. The CDR3 bases are TGTGCCATCAGTGAGAGGCAGCACCAAGAGACCCGGTACTTC.

This clonotype was seen at least ten times. The genes are TRBV29-1 and TRBJ2-7; TRBD1 matches 8 bases. This CDR3 comprises 13 residues. The junction had 4 bases not matched to a gene; V was cut back by 6 bases and J by 0 bases. Germline values: CDR1 SQVTM, CDR2 ANQGSEA. This CDR3 reads CSVGQGDSYEQYF. CDR3 DNA: TGCAGCGTAGGACAGGGAGACTCCTACGAGCAGTACTTC.

This clonotype was detected many times. V is TRBV7-3 and J is TRBJ2-3; D tentatively reads TRBD1 or TRBD2 (5 bases each). The V gene lost 0 bases and the J gene lost 3 bases, with 10 bases spanning the gap. The CDR3 is made up of 15 amino acids. CDR1 is SGHTA and CDR2 is FQGTGA in the germline V gene. The CDR3 DNA sequence: TGTGCCAGCAGCTTAACAGGGACGCCGACAGATACGCAGTATTTT. It yields the protein CASSLTGTPTDTQYF.

J is TRBJ2-7 and V is TRBV5-1; 8 bases fit TRBD1. V lost 5 bases, J lost 0 bases, and 4 bases stayed unmatched. CDR1 and CDR2 from the germline V gene are SGHRS and YFSETQ. The CDR3 has 14 amino acids. CDR3 in DNA: TGCGCCAGCAGAGCCACAGGGGGCTCCTACGAGCAGTACTTC. It specifies CASRATGGSYEQYF. Complete variable domain (other parts from reference TRBV5-1 and TRBJ2-7): KAGVTQTPRYLIKTRGQQVTLSCSPISGHRSVSWYQQTPGQGLQFLFEYFSETQRNKGNFPGRFSGRQFSNSRSEMNVSTLELGDSALYLCASRATGGSYEQYFGPGTRLTVT.

With respect to this clonotype: A read error may produce the germline difference seen at one junction end. The V call is TRBV7-9, the J call TRBJ1-3; 9 bases agree with TRBD1. CDR3 size: 15 residues. Germline V gene sequence: CDR1 SEHNR, CDR2 FQNEAQ (reference sequence). The CDR3 DNA sequence: TGTGCCAGCAGCTTAGAACAGGGGGCTGGAAACGCCATATATTTT. Protein: CASSLEQGAGNAIYF.

In this sample, this clonotype turned up many times. The genes are TRBV12-3 or TRBV12-4 and TRBJ2-7, with D perhaps TRBD2 (6 bases). There are 12 residues in the CDR3. V was trimmed by 8 bases and J by 4 bases, leaving 12 bases between them. CDR3 in DNA: TGTGCCAGCGGGACGGGGGTTTACGAGCAGTACTTC. Translating it yields CASGTGVYEQYF.

Many counts were recorded for this clonotype. The chain links TRBV28 to TRBJ1-1, with 7 bases that match TRBD1. From germline, CDR1 is MDHEN and CDR2 SYDVKM. V dropped 6 bases and J dropped 4; count of bases not matched to a gene: 14. This CDR3 is 16 amino acids long. In nucleotides, the CDR3 is TGTGCCAGCAGCCCCAGGGGGGATAGAGGAATCACTGAAGCTTTCTTT. Its translation is CASSPRGDRGITEAFF.

The rearrangement joins TRBV30 to TRBJ2-3, with TRBD2 matching over 9 bases. CDR3 length: 19 residues. The trim removed 4 bases at V and 5 bases at J, leaving 22 bases unmatched. Per germline, CDR1 GTSNPN and CDR2 SVGIG (reference sequence). The DNA of the CDR3 is TGTGCCTGGAACGTCCCCCCGGGGATAGCGGGGGATTACGGAGATACGCAGTATTTT. It codes for CAWNVPPGIAGDYGDTQYF.

Ten or more counts support this clonotype. The V call is TRBV19, the J call TRBJ2-7; 8 nucleotides align to TRBD1. CDR1 is LNHDA, CDR2 SQIVND, per germline (reference sequence). The CDR3 is 15 residues long. V shed 5 bases and J 4 bases; nucleotides not matched to a gene: 10. Written as DNA, the CDR3 is TGTGCCAGTAGTTCGTGGACAGGGTCGGGGTACGAGCAGTACTTC. Its translation is CASSSWTGSGYEQYF.

This clonotype was detected only a few times. J is TRBJ2-5 and V is TRBV11-1; D is possibly TRBD1 (6 bases). In germline, CDR1 is SGHAT, CDR2 FQDESV (reference sequence). The CDR3 extends over 15 amino acids. V lost 5 bases to trimming and J lost 2 bases, with 15 bases between them. CDR3 in DNA: TGTGCCAGCAGCCCTTCAGGGGTCGATCAAGAGACCCAGTACTTC. It codes for CASSPSGVDQETQYF.

The V call is TRBV29-1, the J call TRBJ2-1, with D perhaps TRBD2 (5 bases). Germline V CDR1 and CDR2: SQVTM, ANQGSEA. CDR3 length: 13 residues. V was shortened by 8 bases and J by 12 bases, with 23 bases between the two germline ends. The CDR3 protein is CSPSYPDRGGQFF. The CDR3 DNA reads TGCAGCCCGTCGTATCCCGACCGGGGTGGGCAGTTCTTC.

About this clonotype: Given a much more abundant clone one base away, this may be a read error. The V and J genes are TRBV6-4 and TRBJ1-1, with a tentative D call TRBD1 (6 bases). Germline loops: CDR1 MRHNA, CDR2 SNTAGT. V was trimmed by 4 bases and J by 0 bases, leaving 12 bases between them. This CDR3 region has 15 residues. The CDR3 here is CASSARTAMNTEAFF. The CDR3 bases are TGTGCCAGCAGTGCCAGGACAGCTATGAACACTGAAGCTTTCTTT.

This clonotype has ten or more counts. The chain employs TRBV7-2 and TRBJ2-7; TRBD2 is a possible D gene (5 bases). This CDR3 region has 15 residues. V was pared by 0 bases and J by 5 bases, with 14 bases between. The germline V gene has CDR1 SGHTA and CDR2 FQGNSA. This CDR3 reads CASSLAGVYADEQYF. CDR3 sequence (DNA): TGTGCCAGCAGCTTAGCGGGAGTGTACGCCGACGAGCAGTACTTC.

As regards this clonotype: Given a much more abundant clone one base away, this may be a read error. The chain is built from TRBV12-3 or TRBV12-4 and TRBJ2-3; 10 bases line up with TRBD1. The end of the DNA is better explained by TRBJ1-5, so the J call may be wrong. The CDR3 runs to 14 residues. This chain's CDR3 is CASSSGTGVDTQHF. The CDR3 DNA reads TGTGCCAGCAGTTCGGGGACAGGGGTTGATACGCAGCATTTT.

A word on this clonotype: A read error may account for a junction end that differs from germline. The chain combines TRBV19 with TRBJ2-1, with 7 bases aligning to TRBD1. Germline V gives CDR1 LNHDA, CDR2 SQIVND (reference sequence). This CDR3 is 15 amino acids long. The CDR3 sequence is CASSIVQGSYNEQLF. CDR3 DNA: TGTGCCAGTAGTATAGTACAGGGGTCCTACAATGAGCAGCTCTTC.

V and J are TRBV20-1 and TRBJ2-2, with TRBD2 identical over 8 bases. CDR1 is DFQATT and CDR2 is SNEGSKA in the germline V gene (reference sequence). The CDR3 sequence is 15 residues long. The ends lost 7 bases at V and 2 bases at J; junction bases unmatched: 9. The DNA for the CDR3 is TGCAGTGTTGGATTTAGCGGGGTCAACACCGGGGAGCTGTTTTTT. It is translated as CSVGFSGVNTGELFF.

J is TRBJ1-6 and V is TRBV9; maybe TRBD1 (6 bases). The V and J ends lost 2 bases and 6 bases respectively, with 12 bases between them. The CDR3 has 15 amino acids. The germline V gene encodes CDR1 SGDLS and CDR2 YYNGEE. This chain's CDR3 is CASSVSGALNSPLHF. CDR3 sequence (DNA): TGTGCCAGCAGCGTCTCGGGGGCTCTTAATTCACCCCTCCACTTT.

Turning to this clonotype: The junction and the germline gene differ at one end; a read error may be behind it. The chain joins TRBV4-1 to TRBJ2-7; tentatively, D is TRBD2 (5 bases). The CDR3 length is 13 residues. Germline V gives CDR1 MGHRA, CDR2 YSYEKL. The CDR3 DNA reads as TGCGCCGGCAGCCAAGTTGAGGGCTACGAGCAGTACTTC. This encodes CAGSQVEGYEQYF.

V gene TRBV2 combines with J gene TRBJ1-5; D is possibly TRBD1 (6 bases). The CDR3 sequence is 12 residues long. CDR1 and CDR2 from the germline V gene are SNHLY and FYNNEI. The V gene lost 6 bases and the J gene lost 7 bases, with 10 bases spanning the gap. CDR3 nucleotides: TGTGCCAGCAGGGGCCAGGGGCAGCCCCAGCATTTT. This gives the protein CASRGQGQPQHF.

The chain combines TRBV7-9 with TRBJ1-5; D may be TRBD1 (5 bases). The CDR3 runs 19 residues. With 5 bases removed from V and 0 bases from J, the gap between germline ends came to 23 bases. In germline, CDR1 is SEHNR, CDR2 FQNEAQ (reference sequence). CDR3 sequence: CASSPGTGASINSNQPQHF. The CDR3 coding sequence is TGTGCCAGCAGCCCTGGGACCGGGGCCTCCATAAATAGCAATCAGCCCCAGCATTTT.

This clonotype was observed many times. The rearrangement uses TRBV6-1 and TRBJ1-6, with a weak D call TRBD1 (5 bases). CDR3 size: 15 residues. Germline assignment: CDR1 MNHNS and CDR2 SASEGT. Deletions cut 3 bases from V and 7 bases from J, with 13 bases between. CDR3 DNA: TGTGCCAGCAGTGACAGGGATCGGACCAATTCACCCCTCCACTTT. It translates to CASSDRDRTNSPLHF.

Comment on this clonotype: This may be a read error, as it is one base from a much larger clone. The limits of the CDR3 on the DNA are not certain, so only TCRdb's listed CDR3 is given. The genes are TRBV29-1 and TRBJ1-2; the table's D call, TRBD1, has no DNA check behind it. Looked up from germline, CDR1 is SQVTM and CDR2 is ANQGSEA. Ends included, the CDR3 has 13 residues. CDR3 protein: CSVPVPGVYGCTF.

This chain links TRBV30 with TRBJ2-6; tentatively, D is TRBD1 (5 bases). The CDR3 has 16 residues. The V end was cut by 1 base, the J end by 2 bases, with 12 bases between. CDR1 is GTSNPN and CDR2 is SVGIG in the germline V gene (reference sequence). The CDR3 spells CAWSDGLGPGANVLTF. DNA for the CDR3: TGTGCCTGGAGTGACGGTTTGGGGCCTGGGGCCAACGTCCTGACTTTC.

For this clonotype: This may arise from a read error, as a much more abundant clone is one base away. The V call is TRBV10-3, the J call TRBJ1-1; possible D gene TRBD1, 5 bases. Germline lookup yields CDR1 ENHRY and CDR2 SYGVKD. This CDR3 comprises 15 residues. CDR3 sequence (DNA): TGTGCCATCAGTGGGGACCGCGCAGCGAACACTGAAGCTTTATTT. Its protein is CAISGDRAANTEALF.

This clonotype was observed a handful of times. The gene calls are TRBV29-1 and TRBJ2-1, with D hard to call. The V end was cut by 6 bases, the J end by 6 bases, with 9 bases between. The germline CDR1 and CDR2 sequences are SQVTM and ANQGSEA. The CDR3 spans 11 residues. The CDR3 DNA follows: TGCAGCGTCCTCCTCGGCAATGAGCAGTTCTTC. It translates to CSVLLGNEQFF.

The rearrangement joins TRBV30 to TRBJ2-3; D not certain. The germline V and J ends were trimmed by 7 bases and 0 bases, with 11 bases remaining between them. CDR3 length: 13 amino acids. Per the germline V gene, CDR1 is GTSNPN and CDR2 is SVGIG (reference sequence). CDR3 sequence (DNA): TGTGCCTTCCAAAATGGGAGCACAGATACGCAGTATTTT. Amino acid sequence: CAFQNGSTDTQYF. The entire variable domain, with the rest obtained from reference TRBV30 and TRBJ2-3, is as follows: SQTIHQWPATLVQPVGSPLSLECTVEGTSNPNLYWYRQAAGRGLQLLFYSVGIGQISSEVPQNLSASRPQDRQFILSSKKLLLSDSGFYLCAFQNGSTDTQYFGPGTRLTVL.

This clonotype was picked up a small number of times. This chain joins TRBV4-3 and TRBJ2-1, with a possible D match to TRBD2 (6 bases). Germline loops: CDR1 LGHNA, CDR2 YSLEER. V was shortened by 0 bases and J by 4 bases, with 13 bases between the two germline ends. The CDR3 runs to 16 residues. CDR3 sequence: CASSQDFRGSYNEQFF. The CDR3 nucleotides read TGCGCCAGCAGCCAAGATTTTCGGGGGTCTTACAATGAGCAGTTCTTC.